The clone carrying this T cell receptor beta chain has only a few counts. Antigen specificity is unknown. The whole isolated RNA underwent reverse transcription, so sequencing captured expressed TCRB transcripts. Sequencing was performed with immunoSEQ multiplex PCR; in TCRdb, only in-frame clones are kept and a portion is missing. This table holds 200,000 to 300,000 clones, about a fifth found once. These data come from a study of beta chain features in type 1 diabetes. Across the study: On cell yields, gender and age, patients and healthy donors were similar.

CDR1 SEHNR and CDR2 FQNEAQ come from the germline V gene (reference sequence). This CDR3 has 13 residues. Trimming shortened V by 3 bases and J by 2 bases, and 7 bases separated the two germline ends. Overall study results and limits: Shortening of TCRB CDR3s, moderate but significant, appeared in all four CD4+ subsets of Type 1 diabetes patients.

The receptor was isolated from a woman between 40 and 55 years old with type 1 diabetes. Specimen: naive CD4+ T cells from blood. V is TRBV7-9 and J is TRBJ1-2, with D unclear. The CDR3 protein is CASSLAVNYGYTF. The DNA of the CDR3 is TGTGCCAGCAGCTTGGCAGTCAACTATGGCTACACCTTC.